The source of this TCR beta chain is a study of T cells after somatic rescue of genetic block. Unmatched junction bases numbered 7, after V lost 7 bases and J lost 8 bases. Germline CDR1 reads PRHDT; CDR2 reads FYEKMQ (reference sequence). The CDR3 length is 14 residues. Sequencing was performed with immunoSEQ multiplex PCR; in TCRdb, only in-frame clones are kept and a portion is missing. The data show 13,000 or so clones, with 65% to 75% seen just once and roughly a fifth held by the top ten. The sample consisted of peripheral blood mononuclear cells (PBMCs). This clonotype was obtained from a boy aged 5 to 17. The gene calls are TRBV13 and TRBJ2-1; 11 positions agree with TRBD2. CDR3 coding DNA: TGTGCCAGCACTTTAGCGGGGGGGCAGGATGAGCAGTTCTTC. Its protein is CASTLAGGQDEQFF. Variable domain in full (rest from reference TRBV13 and TRBJ2-1): AAGVIQSPRHLIKEKRETATLKCYPIPRHDTVYWYQQGPGQDPQFLISFYEKMQSDKGSIPDRFSAQQFSDYHSELNMSSLELGDSALYFCASTLAGGQDEQFFGPGTRLTVL.